These T cell receptor beta chains were read from a single sample in a study of cytomegalovirus exposure and HLA in healthy donors. Data came from immunoSEQ multiplex PCR; TCRdb stores just in-frame clones and leaves some out. The table includes tens of thousands of clones, more than 60% detected once. Sequencing used PBMCs. All receptors come from a male donor in good health and CMV-seropositive. The CDR3 runs from the conserved cysteine through the conserved F or W. Each record gives: V gene, D gene, clone size, J gene, CDR3 protein, CDR3 DNA. A D gene is named only where the DNA matches it firmly. Rows may omit the clone size; those that give it use once, few, many or a size class.

V: TRBV11-2
D: .
size: .
J: TRBJ2-7
CDR3: CASSDTGEWSHEQYF
DNA: TGTGCCAGCAGCGATACGGGAGAATGGAGCCACGAGCAGTACTTC

V: TRBV5-4
D: TRBD2
size: .
J: TRBJ2-7
CDR3: CASSLDLADYEQYF
DNA: TGTGCCAGCAGCTTGGACCTAGCGGACTACGAGCAGTACTTC

V: TRBV28
D: .
size: .
J: TRBJ2-7
CDR3: CASIDTGPPEGDEQYF
DNA: TGTGCCAGCATAGACACCGGACCTCCCGAGGGCGACGAGCAGTACTTC

V: TRBV10-3
D: TRBD1
size: .
J: TRBJ2-7
CDR3: CAISESGGQGPYEQYF
DNA: TGTGCCATCAGTGAGTCGGGGGGACAGGGACCCTACGAGCAGTACTTC

V: TRBV28
D: TRBD1
size: .
J: TRBJ2-7
CDR3: CASSLWGQDAYEQYF
DNA: TGTGCCAGCAGTTTATGGGGACAGGATGCCTACGAGCAGTACTTC

V: TRBV7-9
D: .
size: few
J: TRBJ1-3
CDR3: CASSPLGSSGNTIYF
DNA: TGTGCCAGCAGCCCCCTCGGGAGCTCTGGAAACACCATATATTTT

V: TRBV5-4
D: TRBD1
size: few
J: TRBJ1-2
CDR3: CASSFRDSSPTF
DNA: TGTGCCAGCAGCTTCCGGGACAGCTCCCCCACCTTC

V: TRBV2
D: TRBD1
size: .
J: TRBJ2-7
CDR3: CASFRRTGAPYEQYF
DNA: TGTGCCAGCTTCCGACGTACAGGGGCCCCCTACGAGCAGTACTTC

V: TRBV11-2
D: .
size: few
J: TRBJ2-7
CDR3: CASSLGGGDEQYF
DNA: TGTGCCAGCAGCTTAGGAGGCGGGGACGAGCAGTACTTC

V: TRBV27
D: .
size: .
J: TRBJ2-2
CDR3: CASTTEITGELFF
DNA: TGTGCCAGCACCACAGAGATTACCGGGGAGCTGTTTTTT

V: TRBV6-6
D: TRBD1
size: .
J: TRBJ2-5
CDR3: CASSSRDRGQETQYF
DNA: TGTGCCAGCAGTAGTCGGGACAGGGGGCAAGAGACCCAGTACTTC

V: TRBV7-2
D: .
size: .
J: TRBJ1-2
CDR3: CASSLAESVYGYTF
DNA: TGTGCCAGCAGCTTAGCAGAGAGTGTCTATGGCTACACCTTC

V: TRBV7-8
D: .
size: .
J: TRBJ2-7
CDR3: CASSLPSTYEQYF
DNA: TGTGCCAGCAGCTTACCTAGCACGTACGAGCAGTACTTC

V: TRBV6-5
D: TRBD2
size: .
J: TRBJ2-1
CDR3: CASSLTSGGGNEQFF
DNA: TGTGCCAGCAGTTTGACTAGCGGGGGGGGGAATGAGCAGTTCTTC

V: TRBV2
D: TRBD1
size: .
J: TRBJ2-2
CDR3: CASSELDRVAGELFF
DNA: TGTGCCAGCAGTGAACTTGACAGGGTGGCCGGGGAGCTGTTTTTT

V: TRBV5-4
D: .
size: few
J: TRBJ2-7
CDR3: CASSSGVGPYEQYF
DNA: TGTGCCAGCAGTTCCGGGGTCGGCCCCTACGAGCAGTACTTC

V: TRBV5-4
D: TRBD2
size: .
J: TRBJ2-7
CDR3: CASSLGSSGQMEQYF
DNA: TGTGCCAGCAGCTTGGGGTCTAGCGGCCAAATGGAGCAGTACTTC

V: TRBV28
D: TRBD2
size: .
J: TRBJ2-1
CDR3: CASTPGTSGTNEQFF
DNA: TGTGCCAGCACCCCAGGGACTAGCGGGACAAATGAGCAGTTCTTC

V: TRBV18
D: .
size: .
J: TRBJ2-4
CDR3: CASSPLVGGLAKNIQYF
DNA: TGTGCCAGCTCACCACTGGTAGGCGGGCTAGCCAAAAACATTCAGTACTTC

V: TRBV7-2
D: TRBD1
size: .
J: TRBJ1-1
CDR3: CASSPGQGGTEAFF
DNA: TGTGCCAGCAGCCCAGGACAGGGAGGCACTGAAGCTTTCTTT

V: TRBV7-5
D: .
size: once
J: TRBJ2-1
CDR3: CVRSLGPGLPSNLPDNEQFF
DNA: TGTGTCAGAAGCTTAGGCCCGGGACTGCCGTCGAACCTTCCCGACAATGAGCAGTTCTTC

V: TRBV18
D: .
size: .
J: TRBJ1-2
CDR3: CASSPTHIQNGYTF
DNA: TGTGCCAGCTCACCAACCCACATCCAGAATGGCTACACCTTC

V: TRBV7-9
D: TRBD1
size: once
J: TRBJ1-2
CDR3: CASAGEDRAERGYTF
DNA: TGTGCCAGCGCTGGGGAGGACAGGGCCGAGAGGGGCTACACCTTC

V: TRBV5-4
D: TRBD2
size: .
J: TRBJ2-5
CDR3: CASSSRLAGGLRETQYF
DNA: TGTGCCAGCAGCTCTAGACTAGCGGGGGGCCTGAGAGAGACCCAGTACTTC

V: TRBV7-9
D: .
size: .
J: TRBJ2-2
CDR3: CASSLGANTGELFF
DNA: TGTGCCAGCAGCTTAGGGGCCAACACCGGGGAGCTGTTTTTT

V: TRBV25-1
D: .
size: .
J: TRBJ2-3
CDR3: CASTTGLAGDTQYF
DNA: TGTGCCAGCACCACGGGCCTGGCGGGAGATACGCAGTATTTT

V: TRBV5-5
D: TRBD2
size: .
J: TRBJ2-1
CDR3: CASSLMVAGGVAEQFF
DNA: TGTGCCAGCAGCTTGATGGTAGCGGGAGGCGTAGCTGAGCAGTTCTTC

V: TRBV27
D: TRBD1
size: .
J: TRBJ1-6
CDR3: CASSRLITTGRSSYNSPLHF
DNA: TGTGCCAGCAGTCGACTGATAACGACAGGGCGAAGCTCCTATAATTCACCCCTCCACTTT

V: TRBV30
D: TRBD1
size: once
J: TRBJ1-4
CDR3: CAWRRQGLQKGKLFF
DNA: TGTGCCTGGAGAAGACAGGGGCTACAGAAAGGAAAACTGTTTTTT

V: TRBV10-3
D: TRBD1
size: .
J: TRBJ1-1
CDR3: CATRTGGSQAFF
DNA: TGTGCCACTCGGACAGGGGGCTCCCAAGCTTTCTTT

V: TRBV4-2
D: .
size: .
J: TRBJ2-2
CDR3: CASSPNNNMVNTGELFF
DNA: TGTGCCAGCAGCCCCAACAACAATATGGTGAACACCGGGGAGCTGTTTTTT

V: TRBV15
D: .
size: .
J: TRBJ2-7
CDR3: CATSRDPTLLRNEQYF
DNA: TGTGCCACCAGCAGAGATCCCACCCTACTAAGGAACGAGCAGTACTTC

V: TRBV5-1
D: .
size: .
J: TRBJ2-7
CDR3: CASSPSVSYEQYF
DNA: TGCGCCAGCAGCCCTAGCGTTTCCTACGAGCAGTACTTC

V: TRBV7-6
D: TRBD1
size: .
J: TRBJ2-5
CDR3: CASSPSRDRVAETQYF
DNA: TGTGCCAGCAGCCCTTCCCGGGACAGGGTCGCAGAGACCCAGTACTTC

V: TRBV29-1
D: TRBD2
size: .
J: TRBJ2-3
CDR3: CSVGKAGGLAGVPTDTQYF
DNA: TGCAGCGTTGGAAAAGCAGGGGGACTAGCGGGAGTCCCCACCGATACGCAGTATTTT

V: TRBV7-2
D: .
size: .
J: TRBJ2-7
CDR3: CASSIAQGGGYEQYF
DNA: TGTGCCAGCAGCATCGCGCAAGGGGGGGGTTACGAGCAGTACTTC